Below are 23 T cell receptor beta chains sequenced from a single sample in a study of blood T cell repertoires in COVID-19. Only in-frame clones appear in the TCRdb table, and some are missing; sequencing was by immunoSEQ multiplex PCR. The sample gives some 340,000 clones, 83% of which show up once; 2.5% to 3.5% is in the top ten. The sequenced sample consisted of peripheral blood. These receptors all come from a man aged 30 to 45 with active or convalescent COVID-19.

The V call is TRBV28, the J call TRBJ2-7; TRBD1 agrees at 10 bases. CDR3 length: 15 residues. J lost 3 bases, V lost 3 bases, and 5 bases had no gene match. Germline V CDR1 and CDR2: MDHEN, SYDVKM. CDR3 region: CASSLQTGGVYEQYF. The DNA of the CDR3 is TGTGCCAGCAGTTTGCAGACAGGGGGCGTCTACGAGCAGTACTTC.

V gene TRBV19 combines with J gene TRBJ1-2; 7 bases fit TRBD1. CDR3 length equals 14 residues. Trimming removed 1 base from V and 8 bases from J; junction bases left unmatched: 7. Germline V lookup: CDR1 LNHDA, CDR2 SQIVND (reference sequence). CDR3 coding DNA: TGTGCCAGTAGTATAGGATTAACAGGGGTCGGCTACACCTTC. Protein: CASSIGLTGVGYTF.

The CDR3 here is CAIRGTWEQPQHF. In DNA, the CDR3 is TGCGCCATCAGGGGGACTTGGGAACAGCCCCAGCATTTT. The V gene is TRBV10-1, the J gene TRBJ1-5; 7 bases map to TRBD1. V was clipped by 10 bases and J by 7 bases; unmatched bases: 10. The CDR3 totals 13 residues. CDR1 and CDR2 (germline): WNHNN, SYGVQD (reference sequence).

Concerning this clone itself: One end of the junction fails to match germline, which may point to a read error. The chain uses TRBV5-1 and TRBJ1-1; D perhaps matches TRBD1 (6 bases). The CDR3 is made up of 15 amino acids. CDR1 is SGHRS and CDR2 is YFSETQ in the germline V gene. CDR3 bases: TGCGCCCGCAGCCGTCGGGCGGGGGGCAACACTGAAGCTTTCTTT. Encoded protein: CARSRRAGGNTEAFF.

This chain joins TRBV7-2 and TRBJ2-3, with 12 nucleotides matching TRBD2. CDR1 and CDR2 from the germline V gene are SGHTA and FQGNSA. The CDR3 runs to 16 residues. V shed 2 bases and J 3 bases; nucleotides not matched to a gene: 3. The CDR3 loop reads CASSLTTSGRTDTQYF. The CDR3 nucleotides are TGTGCCAGCAGCTTAACAACTAGCGGGAGGACAGATACGCAGTATTTT.

The chain combines TRBV7-9 with TRBJ2-1; D may be TRBD1 (5 bases). The CDR3 consists of 15 residues. From germline, CDR1 is SEHNR and CDR2 FQNEAQ (reference sequence). V was cut by 2 bases and J by 8 bases, with 16 bases left in between. The CDR3 loop is CASSLNNPGIDEQFF. The CDR3 DNA sequence: TGTGCCAGCAGCTTAAACAACCCAGGGATCGATGAGCAGTTCTTC.

This chain joins TRBV14 and TRBJ2-5; D gene ambiguous. Trimming took off 1 base at V and 5 bases at J, with 5 bases between the two ends. Germline CDR1 is SGHDN and CDR2 is FVKESK. The length of the CDR3 is 12 residues. CDR3 sequence (DNA): TGTGCCAGCAGCCAAGTCTTGGAGACCCAGTACTTC. Translating gives CASSQVLETQYF.

V is TRBV5-4 and J is TRBJ2-1; D is perhaps TRBD2 (6 bases). The CDR3 length is 16 residues. Germline V lookup: CDR1 SGHNT, CDR2 YYREEE (reference sequence). The V end lost 2 bases, the J end lost 7 bases, and 19 bases lay between the germline ends. CDR3 region: CASSFGGRPLGNEQFF. CDR3 in DNA: TGTGCCAGCAGCTTTGGAGGGAGGCCCCTCGGGAATGAGCAGTTCTTC.

The chain has TRBV7-6 and TRBJ1-5; maybe TRBD1 (6 bases). CDR3 size: 16 residues. V lost 2 bases and J 1 base, leaving 12 bases between the germline ends. Germline V lookup: CDR1 SGHVS, CDR2 FNYEAQ. CDR3 DNA: TGTGCCAGCAGCTTATCACAGGGAAGAAGCAATCAGCCCCAGCATTTT. Translation: CASSLSQGRSNQPQHF.

The rearrangement uses TRBV29-1 and TRBJ1-1; 7 bases are a match to TRBD1. Germline CDR1 and CDR2: SQVTM and ANQGSEA. With 2 bases clipped from V and 5 bases from J, the junction kept 2 bases outside the gene matches. The CDR3 has 12 residues. CDR3 coding DNA: TGCAGCGTTGAAACAGGGGTAACTGAAGCTTTCTTT. Translated: CSVETGVTEAFF.

CDR3 sequence (DNA): TGTGCCAGCAGTCAGGGAGGTACTGGGGCCAACGTCCTGACTTTC. It is translated as CASSQGGTGANVLTF. The chain links TRBV7-7 to TRBJ2-6, with D possibly matching TRBD2 (6 bases). The CDR3 covers 15 residues. V shed 6 bases and J shed 2 bases, with 11 bases lying between them. Germline CDR1 is SSHAT and CDR2 is FNYEAQ (reference sequence).

The rearrangement links TRBV2 to TRBJ1-2; D is possibly TRBD1 (5 bases). The CDR3 spans 13 residues. The germline CDR1 and CDR2 sequences are SNHLY and FYNNEI. The V and J ends lost 6 bases and 2 bases respectively, with 10 bases between them. The CDR3 loop reads CASRAGRNYGYTF. In DNA, the CDR3 is TGTGCCAGCAGGGCAGGGAGGAACTATGGCTACACCTTC.

The chain recombines TRBV15 with TRBJ2-2; 11 bases line up with TRBD1. CDR1 and CDR2 from the germline V gene are LNHNV and YYDKDF (reference sequence). V lost 2 bases to trimming and J lost 7 bases; unmatched junction nucleotides: 6. The CDR3 runs 16 residues. In nucleotides, the CDR3 is TGTGCCACCAGCAGACCTTGGACAGGGGGCGGCGGGGAGCTGTTTTTT. Translating it yields CATSRPWTGGGGELFF. The full variable domain, completed using reference TRBV15 and TRBJ2-2, is DAMVIQNPRYQVTQFGKPVTLSCSQTLNHNVMYWYQQKSSQAPKLLFHYYDKDFNNEADTPDNFQSRRPNTSFCFLDIRSPGLGDTAMYLCATSRPWTGGGGELFFGEGSRLTVL.

CDR3 amino acids: CASSVTPTRTSGNTGELFF. DNA for the CDR3: TGCGCCAGCAGCGTTACCCCGACCCGGACTAGCGGAAACACCGGGGAGCTGTTTTTT. V gene TRBV5-1 combines with J gene TRBJ2-2, with TRBD2 identical over 10 bases. V dropped 4 bases and J dropped 2; count of bases not matched to a gene: 14. This CDR3 has 19 amino acids. Germline CDR1 and CDR2: SGHRS and YFSETQ.

CDR3 DNA: TGTGCCAGCAGCCGACAGCCCTCGAACACTGAAGCTTTCTTT. Its protein product is CASSRQPSNTEAFF. The V and J genes are TRBV2 and TRBJ1-1; D may be TRBD1 (5 bases). Germline CDR1 SNHLY, CDR2 FYNNEI. V lost 6 bases and J lost 1, with 12 bases in between. CDR3 length: 14 residues.

The CDR3 spells CASSMTGLFSGNTIYF. CDR3 DNA: TGCGCCAGCAGCATGACAGGTCTCTTCTCTGGAAACACCATATATTTT. V gene TRBV5-1 combines with J gene TRBJ1-3; D may be TRBD1 (6 bases). Germline lookup yields CDR1 SGHRS and CDR2 YFSETQ. The CDR3 runs 16 residues. V was trimmed by 4 bases and J by 0 bases, leaving 14 bases between them. Full variable domain (missing parts from reference TRBV5-1 and TRBJ1-3): KAGVTQTPRYLIKTRGQQVTLSCSPISGHRSVSWYQQTPGQGLQFLFEYFSETQRNKGNFPGRFSGRQFSNSRSEMNVSTLELGDSALYLCASSMTGLFSGNTIYFGEGSWLTVV.

The chain recombines TRBV6-2 or TRBV6-3 with TRBJ2-7; weak D call: TRBD1 (6 bases). The germline V gene encodes CDR1 MNHEY and CDR2 SVGEGT. This CDR3 spans 17 amino acids. Deletions cut 4 bases from V and 0 bases from J, with 19 bases between. The CDR3: CASSSFVGQTSSYEQYF. DNA for the CDR3: TGTGCCAGCAGTTCCTTCGTTGGACAGACCAGCTCCTACGAGCAGTACTTC.

The chain links TRBV11-3 to TRBJ2-6; D perhaps matches TRBD2 (6 bases). Trimming pared 3 bases from V and 1 base from J, leaving 13 bases between. Germline assignment: CDR1 SGHNT and CDR2 YENEEA. CDR3 length equals 17 residues. Here the CDR3 reads CASSFRRGASGANVLTF. CDR3 sequence (DNA): TGTGCCAGCAGCTTTAGGAGGGGCGCATCTGGGGCCAACGTCCTGACTTTC.

This chain connects TRBV18 to TRBJ1-4; a possible D gene is TRBD1 (6 bases). Trimming left V 6 bases short and J 7 bases short, with 15 bases between. The CDR3 runs to 14 residues. Per the germline V gene, CDR1 is KGHSH and CDR2 is LQKENI. CDR3 amino acids: CASSPNREGEKLFF. The CDR3 DNA reads TGTGCCAGCTCGCCAAACAGGGAGGGTGAAAAACTGTTTTTT.

This clone was recorded only once. The chain joins TRBV7-2 to TRBJ1-1, with D perhaps matching TRBD1 (6 bases). The CDR3 extends over 13 amino acids. Trimming stripped 4 bases from V and 5 bases from J, with 11 bases between. Looked up from germline, CDR1 is SGHTA and CDR2 is FQGNSA. CDR3 DNA sequence: TGTGCCAGCAGCTCACATAGGGGGACTGAAGCTTTCTTT. This codes for CASSSHRGTEAFF.

The CDR3 is CASSGTSGGGETQYF. The CDR3 coding sequence is TGCGCCAGCAGCGGGACTAGCGGGGGCGGAGAGACCCAGTACTTC. This sequence joins TRBV5-1 and TRBJ2-5; TRBD2 agrees at 14 bases. The trim removed 4 bases at V and 4 bases at J, leaving 3 bases unmatched. CDR1 is SGHRS, CDR2 YFSETQ, per germline. The CDR3 is 15 amino acids.

About this clone itself: Other DNA sequences of this sample code for an identical CDR3. This sequence joins TRBV11-2 and TRBJ2-3, with 7 bases matching TRBD2. With V trimmed by 1 base and J by 0 bases, 1 base remained unmatched. CDR1 SGHAT and CDR2 FQNNGV come from the germline V gene. The CDR3 loop spans 15 amino acids. In nucleotides, the CDR3 is TGTGCCAGCAGCTTAGGTAGCGGGAGCACAGATACGCAGTATTTT. As protein: CASSLGSGSTDTQYF.

The gene calls are TRBV19 and TRBJ2-1; a weak D match, TRBD2 (5 bases). The germline V gene has CDR1 LNHDA and CDR2 SQIVND (reference sequence). The length of the CDR3 is 13 residues. Trimming took off 3 bases at V and 5 bases at J, with 8 bases between the two ends. The CDR3 region has the DNA TGTGCCAGTAGTATCCAGCGGAACAATGAGCAGTTCTTC. This sequence encodes CASSIQRNNEQFF.